This TCR beta chain stems from a study of OX40 agonist ivuxolimab in advanced cancers. Overall study context: Each patient was given ivuxolimab into a vein every 2 weeks, at 0.01 to 10 mg/kg. Patients were over 65% male with ages roughly 23 to 79, mean approximately 62.

Points on this clone: As yet, its antigen is unknown.

The study's findings and limits: Antigen specificity remained undetermined for the expanded peripheral T cells.

This table comes from immunoSEQ multiplex PCR, and its TCRdb copy is limited to in-frame clones, with some not included. The sample holds 70,000 to 100,000 clones; around 91% are singletons and the top ten take 0.3% to 0.45%. The CDR3 totals 15 residues. The V and J ends lost 0 bases and 3 bases, in that order; junction bases with no gene match: 4. Germline V gene lookup returns CDR1 SGDLS and CDR2 YYNGEE. The TCR was taken from an adult with an advanced solid tumor such as melanoma, head and neck, liver or kidney cancer. The J gene is TRBJ2-3, the V gene TRBV9, with 7 bases identical to TRBD2. Here the sequenced sample was CD4+ or CD8+ T cells sorted from blood, taken in a trial of the OX40 agonist ivuxolimab. CDR3 sequence (DNA): TGTGCCAGCAGCGTAGGGCGGGGGATGACAGATACGCAGTATTTT. This translates into CASSVGRGMTDTQYF.